The 17 T cell receptor beta chains listed next were all sequenced from one sample in a study of CD8 T cells in Susac syndrome. RNA was extracted with the RNeasy kit, and a quantity of roughly 0.5 to 1 ug was reverse transcribed using random hexamers. TCRdb ran MiXCR on the immunoSEQ multiplex PCR reads and lists one entry per CDR3 protein. The sample gives hundreds of thousands of distinct CDR3 sequences, around 85% of which show up once; about 0.12% is in the top ten. Specimen: CD8+ T cells from PBMCs. These receptors were obtained from a human donor with multiple sclerosis.

V gene TRBV6-5 combines with J gene TRBJ2-5; 8 nucleotides agree with TRBD1. The germline V gene has CDR1 MNHEY and CDR2 SVGAGI. The CDR3 consists of 16 residues. V lost 0 bases to trimming and J lost 3 bases; unmatched junction nucleotides: 6. The DNA for the CDR3 is TGTGCCAGCAGTTACTCGGGCCTGGACAGGGAAGAGACCCAGTACTTC. Its protein is CASSYSGLDREETQYF.

The gene calls are TRBV20-1 and TRBJ2-7; 10 bases fit TRBD2. J was trimmed by 4 bases and V by 1 base; bases with no gene match: 10. The CDR3 runs 16 residues. Germline values: CDR1 DFQATT, CDR2 SNEGSKA (reference sequence). CDR3 bases: TGCAGTGCTAGAGCTAGCGGGAGTCCGGCGCAATACGAGCAGTACTTC. The encoded protein is CSARASGSPAQYEQYF.

The chain has TRBV7-9 and TRBJ1-1, with a tentative D call TRBD1 (6 bases). The CDR3 spans 13 residues. CDR1 is SEHNR and CDR2 is FQNEAQ in the germline V gene (reference sequence). V was cut by 6 bases and J by 8 bases, with 16 bases left in between. This chain's CDR3 is CASSQTAGGEAFF. CDR3 in DNA: TGTGCCAGCAGTCAAACCGCGGGGGGCGAAGCTTTCTTT.

J is TRBJ2-3 and V is TRBV19, with D tentatively TRBD2 (6 bases). Germline CDR1 is LNHDA and CDR2 is SQIVND (reference sequence). There are 17 residues in the CDR3. V lost 0 bases, J lost 1 base, and 14 bases lay in between. CDR3 sequence reads: CASSIDRFSGGTDTQYF. CDR3 DNA: TGTGCCAGTAGTATAGATCGTTTTAGCGGAGGCACAGATACGCAGTATTTT.

The rearrangement joins TRBV11-2 to TRBJ2-5, with D possibly being TRBD2 (5 bases). The V and J ends lost 1 base and 5 bases respectively, with 14 bases between them. Germline V gene lookup returns CDR1 SGHAT and CDR2 FQNNGV. CDR3 size: 15 residues. The CDR3 reads CASSLGTPQKETQYF. The CDR3 nucleotides are TGTGCCAGCAGCTTAGGGACTCCCCAAAAGGAGACCCAGTACTTC.

V usage is TRBV10-3 and J usage is TRBJ2-5; the D gene is possibly TRBD1 (5 bases). From germline, CDR1 is ENHRY and CDR2 SYGVKD. V lost 2 bases, J lost 6 bases, and 10 bases lay in between. The CDR3 extends over 13 amino acids. CDR3 sequence: CAISEDSSQTQYF. The CDR3 DNA reads TGTGCCATCAGTGAGGACAGCTCGCAGACCCAGTACTTC.

The chain combines TRBV6-5 with TRBJ1-2; D is possibly TRBD1 (5 bases). Germline CDR1 MNHEY, CDR2 SVGAGI. The CDR3 runs to 14 residues. Trimming stripped 6 bases from V and 0 bases from J, with 11 bases between. Here the CDR3 reads CASRTVLPNYGYTF. The CDR3 nucleotides are TGTGCCAGCAGGACAGTCTTGCCTAACTATGGCTACACCTTC.

The genes are TRBV9 and TRBJ2-2, with 7 positions matching TRBD2. Losses at the gene ends were 0 bases for V and 1 base for J; bases not matched to a gene: 3. Germline CDR1 SGDLS, CDR2 YYNGEE. The CDR3 is 16 amino acids. CDR3 protein: CASSVEAGENTGELFF. In DNA form, the CDR3 reads TGTGCCAGCAGCGTAGAGGCGGGAGAGAACACCGGGGAGCTGTTTTTT.

The gene calls are TRBV19 and TRBJ1-1; maybe TRBD1 (5 bases). Germline CDR1 LNHDA, CDR2 SQIVND (reference sequence). CDR3 length: 14 amino acids. V was clipped by 8 bases and J by 0 bases, with 13 bases between them. DNA for the CDR3: TGTGCCAGTGGGGACTTACCGATGAACACTGAAGCTTTCTTT. The encoded protein is CASGDLPMNTEAFF.

V usage is TRBV6-1 and J usage is TRBJ1-1; TRBD1 matches 7 bases. Germline CDR1 and CDR2: MNHNS and SASEGT. The J segment lost 4 bases and the V segment lost 6 bases, leaving 8 bases of the junction unmatched. This CDR3 has 14 residues. Here the CDR3 DNA reads TGTGCCAGCAGGACCCAGGGGGACGTCACTGAAGCTTTCTTT. Protein sequence: CASRTQGDVTEAFF.

This chain joins TRBV4-1 and TRBJ2-7; 9 bases are shared with TRBD1. With 0 bases clipped from V and 5 bases from J, the junction kept 5 bases outside the gene matches. This CDR3 comprises 15 residues. Germline CDR1 and CDR2: MGHRA and YSYEKL. The CDR3 DNA follows: TGCGCCAGCAGCCAAGAGGACAGGGGAGGGGACGAGCAGTACTTC. It translates to CASSQEDRGGDEQYF.

The chain joins TRBV4-1 to TRBJ2-3; tentatively, D is TRBD2 (6 bases). Germline lookup yields CDR1 MGHRA and CDR2 YSYEKL. The CDR3 has 15 residues. Trimming took 4 bases from V and 4 from J, leaving 15 bases between them. This chain's CDR3 is CASSPITPGADTQYF. CDR3 sequence (DNA): TGCGCCAGCAGCCCTATAACACCGGGGGCAGATACGCAGTATTTT.

V and J are TRBV27 and TRBJ2-1; 8 bases agree with TRBD2. Germline lookup yields CDR1 MNHEY and CDR2 SMNVEV (reference sequence). Trimming at V came to 7 bases and at J to 4 bases, leaving 12 bases not matched to a gene. CDR3 size: 16 residues. The CDR3 bases are TGTGCCAGCAATTCCTTTACTAGCGGCCCGTACAATGAGCAGTTCTTC. This codes for CASNSFTSGPYNEQFF.

The V gene is TRBV29-1, the J gene TRBJ1-2; D remains ambiguous. V lost 5 bases, J lost 8 bases, and 15 bases lay in between. Germline V gives CDR1 SQVTM, CDR2 ANQGSEA. The CDR3 spans 12 residues. This CDR3 reads CSVQTLGVGYTF. The CDR3, as DNA: TGCAGCGTTCAAACTCTTGGTGTGGGCTACACCTTC.

The J gene is TRBJ1-2, the V gene TRBV18; D is perhaps TRBD1 (6 bases). The length of the CDR3 is 15 residues. V was trimmed by 9 bases and J by 2 bases, leaving 19 bases between them. Germline V gene sequence: CDR1 KGHSH, CDR2 LQKENI. This chain's CDR3 is CASPSFGGPNYGYTF. CDR3 DNA sequence: TGTGCCAGTCCCAGTTTCGGGGGGCCGAACTATGGCTACACCTTC.

The chain combines TRBV11-3 with TRBJ2-1, with D tentatively TRBD2 (6 bases). The V end was cut by 3 bases, the J end by 7 bases, with 16 bases between. The length of the CDR3 is 15 residues. The germline gives CDR1 SGHNT, CDR2 YENEEA. The CDR3 loop reads CASSLEGGPGNEQFF. The CDR3, as DNA: TGTGCCAGCAGCTTGGAGGGAGGCCCGGGGAATGAGCAGTTCTTC. The whole variable domain, filled in from reference TRBV11-3 and TRBJ2-1, reads EAGVVQSPRYKIIEKKQPVAFWCNPISGHNTLYWYLQNLGQGPELLIRYENEEAVDDSQLPKDRFSAERLKGVDSTLKIQPAELGDSAVYLCASSLEGGPGNEQFFGPGTRLTVL.

CDR3 in amino acids: CAWSELAHTDTQYF. The CDR3 DNA is TGTGCCTGGAGTGAACTAGCACACACAGATACGCAGTATTTT. The V and J genes are TRBV30 and TRBJ2-3; perhaps TRBD2 as D (6 bases). Germline V gene data show CDR1 as GTSNPN and CDR2 as SVGIG (reference sequence). The V end was cut by 1 base, the J end by 2 bases, with 10 bases between. This CDR3 has 14 amino acids.